The rows below give T cell receptor beta chains drawn from one sample of a study of T cell responses to AZD1222 COVID-19 vaccine. This table comes from immunoSEQ multiplex PCR, and its TCRdb copy is limited to in-frame clones, with some not included. The sample includes under 150,000 clones, around 92% of them seen just once. Sequenced material: peripheral blood, taken on day 0 of AZD1222 vaccination. The receptors shown here come from an adult in good health. Both conserved end residues are part of each CDR3. A D gene is named only where the DNA matches it firmly. Not all rows give a size; the values are once, few, many and, for expanded clones, a class.

>TRBJ2-3|13|TRBV24-1|-|-
TGTGCCACCAGTGATGGTTTCGCGGATACGCAGTATTTT
CATSDGFADTQYF
>TRBJ1-1|12|TRBV18|-|-
TGTGCCAGCTCACCGACGGGGACTGAAGCTTTCTTT
CASSPTGTEAFF
>TRBJ2-3|17|TRBV18|-|-
TGTGCCAGCTCCTCGGGCCGAGGACACCAGGGCCCAGATACGCAGTATTTT
CASSSGRGHQGPDTQYF
>TRBJ1-4|16|TRBV28|-|-
TGTGCCAGCAGCCCCATCCGAGGCACACTCAGCGAAAAACTGTTTTTT
CASSPIRGTLSEKLFF
>TRBJ2-7|16|TRBV27|TRBD2|-
TGTGCCAGCAGTTTATCATCGCTAGCGGGAGCCTACGAGCAGTACTTC
CASSLSSLAGAYEQYF
>TRBJ1-6|14|TRBV6-4|-|-
TGTGCCAGCAGTGACGGAGGGCATAATTCACCCCTCCACTTT
CASSDGGHNSPLHF
>TRBJ2-7|16|TRBV6-5|-|-
TGTGCCAGCAGTTACCTCTCAACGGGACCGATGGGCGAGCAGTACTTC
CASSYLSTGPMGEQYF
>TRBJ1-2|14|TRBV3-1/TRBV3-2|-|once
TGTGCCAGCAGCCCCCTTGGACGGAACTATGGCTACACCTTC
CASSPLGRNYGYTF
>TRBJ2-1|12|TRBV28|-|-
TGTGCCTGCTCCTCACCCTACAATGAGCAGTTCTTC
CACSSPYNEQFF
>TRBJ2-1|15|TRBV6-5|-|-
TGTGCCAGCAGCCTCGGACAGATATCCTACAATGAGCAGTTCTTC
CASSLGQISYNEQFF
>TRBJ2-1|16|TRBV10-3|TRBD1|-
TGTGCCATCAGTGCCCCAAGACAGGGGACGTACAATGAGCAGTTCTTC
CAISAPRQGTYNEQFF
>TRBJ1-5|14|TRBV6-6|-|-
TGTGCCAGCAGTTATAAAGGCCGCAATCAGCCCCAGCATTTT
CASSYKGRNQPQHF
>TRBJ1-1|15|TRBV6-6|TRBD1|-
TGTGCCAGCAGTTACAATGGACAGGGGAACACTGAAGCTTTCTTT
CASSYNGQGNTEAFF
>TRBJ2-1|16|TRBV6-6|-|-
TGTGCCAGCAGTTTCCAGCGGTCGAGCTCCTACAATGAGCAGTTCTTC
CASSFQRSSSYNEQFF
>TRBJ2-7|8|TRBV28|-|-
TGTGCCAAGGCCGAGCAGTACTTC
CAKAEQYF
>TRBJ1-5|14|TRBV5-8|-|-
TGTGCCAGCAGCCCCTGGGTCAGGGGACAGCCCCAGCATTTT
CASSPWVRGQPQHF
>TRBJ2-7|18|TRBV5-4|TRBD2|-
TGTGCCAGCAGCTCGAGAGGAGGGGGTAGCGGGACGACCTACGAGCAGTACTTC
CASSSRGGGSGTTYEQYF
>TRBJ2-7|15|TRBV5-1|TRBD2|-
TGCGCCAGCAGCCCCCGACTAGCGGGATCCTACGAGCAGTACTTC
CASSPRLAGSYEQYF
>TRBJ1-2|12|TRBV4-1|-|-
TGCGCCAGTATGGACGGCCTTTATGGCTACACCTTC
CASMDGLYGYTF
>TRBJ2-3|16|TRBV3-1/TRBV3-2|TRBD2|-
TGTGCCAGCAGCCAAGATATTAGCGGGAGAGGAGATACGCAGTATTTT
CASSQDISGRGDTQYF
>TRBJ2-5|16|TRBV24-1|-|-
TGTGCCACCAGTGATTCGGCAGGGGCTATCCAAGAGACCCAGTACTTC
CATSDSAGAIQETQYF
>TRBJ1-1|13|TRBV30|TRBD1|-
TGTGCCTGGAGTAGAGGACAGGGCCCTGAAGCTTTCTTT
CAWSRGQGPEAFF
>TRBJ1-5|16|TRBV19|-|-
TGTGCCAGTAGTATTGGGCCAGAGGAGGGAAATCAGCCCCAGCATTTT
CASSIGPEEGNQPQHF
>TRBJ2-5|14|TRBV5-1|TRBD1|-
TGCGCCAGCAGCATGACAGGGCCACAAGAGACCCAGTACTTC
CASSMTGPQETQYF
>TRBJ1-1|13|TRBV19|-|-
TGTGCCAGCCTGGAGGGTTTGAACACTGAAGCTTTCTTT
CASLEGLNTEAFF
>TRBJ2-7|18|TRBV4-2|-|-
TGTGCCAGCAGCCCCGTCCTATCCGGACAGACGTTCTCCTACGAGCAGTACTTC
CASSPVLSGQTFSYEQYF
>TRBJ1-5|15|TRBV24-1|-|-
TGTGCCACCAGTGTGGGGCCGGGGCGGGGACAGCCCCAGCATTTT
CATSVGPGRGQPQHF
>TRBJ1-2|17|TRBV19|-|-
TGTGCCAGTAGTCCTGGGGGGCACGGTGCCGCTAACTATGGCTACACCTTC
CASSPGGHGAANYGYTF
>TRBJ2-7|13|TRBV11-2|-|-
TGTGCCAGCAGCTTAGGATTACACTACGAGCAGTACTTC
CASSLGLHYEQYF
>TRBJ2-3|17|TRBV6-6|-|-
TGTGCCAGCAGTCCTCCTCCCGGGCGGGGACTTACAGATACGCAGTATTTT
CASSPPPGRGLTDTQYF
>TRBJ2-2|14|TRBV2|-|-
TGTGCCAGCGACTCGTCAGGGGTACCCGGGGAGCTGTTTTTT
CASDSSGVPGELFF
>TRBJ2-2|15|TRBV29-1|TRBD1|-
TGCAGCGTTAAGACCGGGACAGGGAACACCGGGGAGCTGTTTTTT
CSVKTGTGNTGELFF
>TRBJ1-1|16|TRBV27|-|-
TGTGCCAGCAGTCCACTAAGGACAGATATGAACACTGAAGCTTTCTTT
CASSPLRTDMNTEAFF
>TRBJ2-3|15|TRBV7-8|-|-
TGTGCCAGCAGTTTTTCCTCTCTTAGCACAGATACGCAGTATTTT
CASSFSSLSTDTQYF
>TRBJ2-7|16|TRBV6-1|TRBD1|-
TGTGCCAGCAGTGGGACGGACAGGGTGAAATCCTACGAGCAGTACTTC
CASSGTDRVKSYEQYF
>TRBJ2-3|16|TRBV5-1|-|-
TGCGCCAGCAGCTTGGGGCGTCAGGGTATCACAGATACGCAGTATTTT
CASSLGRQGITDTQYF
>TRBJ2-1|15|TRBV27|-|-
TGTGCCAGCAGAACCGGGACTTTGTCCTACAATGAGCAGTTCTTC
CASRTGTLSYNEQFF
>TRBJ1-1|11|TRBV5-5|-|-
TGTGCCAGCAGACTTGATGTGGGAGCTTTCTTT
CASRLDVGAFF
>TRBJ1-4|17|TRBV20-1|-|-
TGCAGTGCTAGTTCGGGGGCGCTACCCACACCTAATGAAAAACTGTTTTTT
CSASSGALPTPNEKLFF
>TRBJ1-5|11|TRBV2|-|once
TGTGCCAGCAGCAACCCGGGGCCCCAGCATTTT
CASSNPGPQHF
>TRBJ2-2|14|TRBV2|-|-
TGTGCCAGCAGTCCAGATTGGAACACCGGGGAGCTGTTTTTT
CASSPDWNTGELFF
>TRBJ2-7|15|TRBV5-1|TRBD1|-
TGCGCCAGCAGCTACGGGACAGTACCCCCCTACGAGCAGTACTTC
CASSYGTVPPYEQYF
>TRBJ2-1|15|TRBV9|TRBD2|-
TGTGCCAGCAGCGTAGAACTAGCGGACTACAATGAGCAGTTCTTC
CASSVELADYNEQFF
>TRBJ2-2|16|TRBV2|-|-
TGTGCCAGCAGCTCCCGAGTAGGGGTAGATCTCCGGGAGCTGTTTTTT
CASSSRVGVDLRELFF
>TRBJ2-7|12|TRBV29-1|-|-
TGCAGCGTTCGCGGGATCACCTACGAGCAGTACTTC
CSVRGITYEQYF
>TRBJ2-5|15|TRBV24-1|-|-
TGTGCCACCAGTGATTTCCGGGGGGCCGGGGAGACCCAGTACTTC
CATSDFRGAGETQYF
>TRBJ2-1|16|TRBV27|TRBD2|-
TGTGCCAGCAGTTTATCGCGACTAGCAGCAGGCAATGAGCAGTTCTTC
CASSLSRLAAGNEQFF
>TRBJ2-7|15|TRBV7-8|-|-
TGTGCCAGCAGTCCCGACGTTTCCGGCTCCTACGAGCAGTACTTC
CASSPDVSGSYEQYF
>TRBJ2-4|16|TRBV7-8|-|-
TGTGCCAGCAGCACTCGACAGGGAGGGTGGGGTAGCGTTCAGTACTTC
CASSTRQGGWGSVQYF
>TRBJ1-3|15|TRBV18|-|-
TGTGCCAGCTCACCCGCCGGGACGTCTGGAAACACCATATATTTT
CASSPAGTSGNTIYF
>TRBJ2-7|13|TRBV7-9|-|-
TGTGCCAGCAGCTTTTCAGGGAATGGCGAGCAGTACTTC
CASSFSGNGEQYF
>TRBJ2-5|15|TRBV19|TRBD2|-
TGTGCCAGTAGTAAAACTAGCGGGAGAGTAGAGACCCAGTACTTC
CASSKTSGRVETQYF
>TRBJ1-2|12|TRBV30|-|few
TGTGCCTGGACCGACTCGGTCAAGGGCTACACCTTC
CAWTDSVKGYTF
>TRBJ1-2|13|TRBV5-6|-|-
TGTGCCAGCAGCTTGAACATCAACTATGGCTACACCTTC
CASSLNINYGYTF